This T cell receptor beta chain was profiled in a study of shared clonotypes between healthy human individuals. The study separated CD4+ cells into CD45RA+ naive and CD45RA-negative memory subsets. V was trimmed by 3 bases and J by 3 bases, leaving 8 bases between them. The CDR3 runs 12 residues. Germline V gene data show CDR1 as SQVTM and CDR2 as ANQGSEA. On this clone itself: Its specificity is unknown.

Some clones are missing from TCRdb's copy, which holds only in-frame ones; the method was immunoSEQ multiplex PCR. The table records approximately 1.5 million clones, 98% of them present only once. Findings and limits, study-wide: Relative to their counterparts shared across all four donors, non-shared clonotypes exhibited diminished generation probabilities.

Sample: naive CD4+ T cells sorted from blood. Sample subset: CD45RA+ positively selected. The chain uses TRBV29-1 and TRBJ1-1; D is undetermined. The sequence derives from a man aged 25-45 years in good health. CDR3 region: CSVDLFDTEAFF. The CDR3 region has the DNA TGCAGCGTTGATCTTTTTGACACTGAAGCTTTCTTT.